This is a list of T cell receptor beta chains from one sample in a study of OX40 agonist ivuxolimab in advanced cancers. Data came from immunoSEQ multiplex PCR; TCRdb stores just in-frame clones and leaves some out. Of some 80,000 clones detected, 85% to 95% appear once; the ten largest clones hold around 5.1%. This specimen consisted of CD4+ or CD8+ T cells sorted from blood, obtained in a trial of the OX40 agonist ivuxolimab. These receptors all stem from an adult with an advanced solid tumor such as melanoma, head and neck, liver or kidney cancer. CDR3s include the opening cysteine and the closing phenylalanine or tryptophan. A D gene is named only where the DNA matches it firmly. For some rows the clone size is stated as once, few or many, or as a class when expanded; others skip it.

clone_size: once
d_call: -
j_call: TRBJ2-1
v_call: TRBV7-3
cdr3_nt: TGTGCCAGCAGCTTAATAGGGGGGATTTACAATGAGCAGTTCTTC
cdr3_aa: CASSLIGGIYNEQFF

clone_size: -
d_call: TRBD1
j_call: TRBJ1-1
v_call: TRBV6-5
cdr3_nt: TGTGCCAGCAGTACGACAGGGGGGTCCACAGCTTTCTTT
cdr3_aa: CASSTTGGSTAFF

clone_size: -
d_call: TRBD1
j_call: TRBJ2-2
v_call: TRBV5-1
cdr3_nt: TGCGCCAGCAGCCCCGTGGCAGGGGGCCGGACCGGGGAGCTGTTTTTT
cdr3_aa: CASSPVAGGRTGELFF

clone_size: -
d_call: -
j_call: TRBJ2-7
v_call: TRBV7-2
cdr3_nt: TGTGCCAGCAGCTTAGTTCTTGGCGAAAGCTACGAGCAGTACTTC
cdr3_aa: CASSLVLGESYEQYF

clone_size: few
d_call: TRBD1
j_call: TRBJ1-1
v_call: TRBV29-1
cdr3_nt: TGCAGCGTTGGGACAGGGCGGGCTGAAGCTTTCTTT
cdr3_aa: CSVGTGRAEAFF

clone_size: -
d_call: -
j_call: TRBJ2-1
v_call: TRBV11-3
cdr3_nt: TGTGCCAGCAGCTCTCCCATTGAGCAGTTCTTC
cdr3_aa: CASSSPIEQFF

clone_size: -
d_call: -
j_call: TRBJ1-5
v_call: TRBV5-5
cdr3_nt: TGTGCCAGCAGCTTATATAGCAATCAGCCCCAGCATTTT
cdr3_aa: CASSLYSNQPQHF

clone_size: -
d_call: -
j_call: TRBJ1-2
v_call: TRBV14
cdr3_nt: TGTGCCAGCAGCCCACGGGTTAGCTATGGCTACACCTTC
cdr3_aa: CASSPRVSYGYTF

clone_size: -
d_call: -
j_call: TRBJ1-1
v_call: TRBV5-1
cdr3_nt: TGCGCCAGCCTGACCGGGACCCTCAAGGGGAACACTGAAGCTTTCTTT
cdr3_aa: CASLTGTLKGNTEAFF

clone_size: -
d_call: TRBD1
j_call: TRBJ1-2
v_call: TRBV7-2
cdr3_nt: TGTGCCAGCAGCTCGGGACAGACTATGCGGGGCTACACCTTC
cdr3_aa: CASSSGQTMRGYTF